The 7 T cell receptor beta chains below come from one sample, sequenced in a study of tumor T cells in aggressive B-cell lymphoma. Clones were sequenced by immunoSEQ multiplex PCR, and TCRdb holds only the in-frame ones, with some missing. The sample consists of some 7,000 clones, approximately 85% of them appearing once. The sequencing sample was made of tumor tissue. The receptor set was obtained from an adult with diffuse large B cell lymphoma. Some clones in this sample may be carry-over from other donors' samples.

For this clone: Within the sample, other DNA sequences also encode this same CDR3. The chain links TRBV2 to TRBJ1-2; D is unresolved. Germline V gene lookup returns CDR1 SNHLY and CDR2 FYNNEI. Trimming removed 7 bases at V and 3 bases at J, with 12 bases between. There are 13 residues in the CDR3. In nucleotides, the CDR3 is TGTGCCAGCATTTCAGGACTGGACTATGGCTACACCTTC. Residues: CASISGLDYGYTF.

V and J are TRBV9 and TRBJ2-1; 9 nucleotides match TRBD2. Losses at the gene ends were 3 bases for V and 0 bases for J; bases not matched to a gene: 1. Germline V gene sequence: CDR1 SGDLS, CDR2 YYNGEE. This CDR3 contains 15 residues. CDR3 sequence (DNA): TGTGCCAGCAGCGGTAGCGGGAGCTCCTACAATGAGCAGTTCTTC. Translated, it gives CASSGSGSSYNEQFF.

The rearrangement uses TRBV6-5 and TRBJ2-7, with a possible D match to TRBD2 (5 bases). The V and J ends lost 0 bases and 6 bases respectively, with 9 bases between them. The CDR3 is 13 residues long. Germline V gene lookup returns CDR1 MNHEY and CDR2 SVGAGI. CDR3 nucleotide sequence: TGTGCCAGCAGTTACTCGAATGGAGGCGAGCAGTACTTC. Amino acids: CASSYSNGGEQYF.

V usage is TRBV4-2 and J usage is TRBJ1-6; D is unresolved. The CDR3 is 15 residues long. Germline values: CDR1 LGHNA, CDR2 YNFKEQ. Trimming stripped 0 bases from V and 9 bases from J, with 12 bases between. The CDR3 sequence is CASSQDEGVVSPLHF. Written as DNA, the CDR3 is TGTGCCAGCAGCCAAGATGAGGGTGTCGTTTCACCCCTCCACTTT.

This clone was counted only a few times. The chain employs TRBV11-2 and TRBJ1-1; the D gene is possibly TRBD1 (6 bases). Between the trimmed V and J ends, which lost 5 bases and 1 base, there was a span of 11 bases. The CDR3 has 14 residues. Germline CDR1 SGHAT, CDR2 FQNNGV. The CDR3 spells CASSPGTTNTEAFF. In DNA, the CDR3 is TGTGCCAGCAGCCCGGGGACAACGAACACTGAAGCTTTCTTT.

The J gene is TRBJ2-5, the V gene TRBV5-1; TRBD1 might be the D (6 bases). V lost 5 bases, J lost 0 bases, and 17 bases lay in between. This CDR3 spans 16 amino acids. Germline CDR1 is SGHRS and CDR2 is YFSETQ. CDR3 protein: CASSPTGTGNQETQYF. The CDR3 coding sequence is TGCGCCAGCAGTCCGACGGGAACAGGGAACCAAGAGACCCAGTACTTC. The whole variable domain, filled in from reference TRBV5-1 and TRBJ2-5, reads KAGVTQTPRYLIKTRGQQVTLSCSPISGHRSVSWYQQTPGQGLQFLFEYFSETQRNKGNFPGRFSGRQFSNSRSEMNVSTLELGDSALYLCASSPTGTGNQETQYFGPGTRLLVL.

Concerning this clone itself: A read error may produce the germline difference seen at one junction end. The chain has TRBV27 and TRBJ2-1; 8 nucleotides match TRBD2. The CDR3 covers 16 residues. CDR1 is MNHEY, CDR2 SMNVEV, per germline (reference sequence). The CDR3, as DNA: TGTACCAGCAGTCCCGAGGTGCCGGGACTAGGGGATGAGCAGTTCTTC. Protein sequence: CTSSPEVPGLGDEQFF.